What follows are 2 T cell receptor beta chains derived from one specimen sequenced in a study of cytomegalovirus exposure and HLA in healthy donors. PCR employed 60 Vbeta and 13 Jbeta primers. Some clones are missing from TCRdb's copy, which holds only in-frame ones; the method was immunoSEQ multiplex PCR. The table lists 95,000 to 150,000 clones, approximately 80% of them singletons. What was sequenced was PBMCs. The receptors were gathered from a human donor in good health.

This rearrangement joins TRBV19 to TRBJ1-1, with 8 bases fitting TRBD1. The CDR3 covers 17 residues. Trimming took 5 bases from V and 4 from J; bases not matched to a gene: 15. The germline V gene encodes CDR1 LNHDA and CDR2 SQIVND (reference sequence). CDR3 nucleotide sequence: TGTGCCAGTAGTCTAAGGACAGGGTGGGCGGGCAGCACTGAAGCTTTCTTT. Translating gives CASSLRTGWAGSTEAFF.

This clone was found a few times. This sequence joins TRBV19 and TRBJ1-4; possibly TRBD1 for D (6 bases). The V end was cut by 3 bases, the J end by 8 bases, with 13 bases between. CDR3 length equals 14 residues. CDR1 is LNHDA, CDR2 SQIVND, per germline (reference sequence). The CDR3 nucleotides read TGTGCCAGTAGTATGAACAGGGTAGGGGAAAAACTGTTTTTT. It encodes CASSMNRVGEKLFF.